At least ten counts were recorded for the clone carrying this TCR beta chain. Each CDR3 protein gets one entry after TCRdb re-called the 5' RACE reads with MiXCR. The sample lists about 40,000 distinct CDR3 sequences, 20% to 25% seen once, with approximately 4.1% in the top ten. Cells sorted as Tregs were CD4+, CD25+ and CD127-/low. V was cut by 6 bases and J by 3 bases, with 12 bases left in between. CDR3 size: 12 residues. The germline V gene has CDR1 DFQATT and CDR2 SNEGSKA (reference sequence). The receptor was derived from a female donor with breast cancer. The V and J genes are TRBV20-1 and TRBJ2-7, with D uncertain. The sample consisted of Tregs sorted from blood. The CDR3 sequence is CSAYRGFYEQYF. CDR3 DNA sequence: TGCAGTGCCTACCGAGGCTTCTACGAGCAGTACTTC.